Listed below are T cell receptor beta chains from one sample, sequenced in a study of T-cell reconstitution after alpha-beta-depleted transplantation in children. TCRdb reanalysed the PCR reads using MiXCR and keeps one entry per CDR3 protein. The sample comprises 250,000 to 300,000 distinct CDR3 sequences, nearly 10% of which are singletons, and over 9.5% rests with the top ten. The sample in question was PBMCs from the stem cell graft donor, obtained from the stem cell graft. These receptors came from a human donor who donated a stem cell graft to a child with SCID. The CDR3 runs from the conserved cysteine through the conserved F or W. Each record gives: CDR3 DNA, CDR3 protein, J gene, clone size, D gene, V gene. D genes are given only for firm matches. Only some rows state a clone size, as once, few, many or a class for expanded clones.

TGTGCCAGCAGTTGGTACCCTAGCGGGGGCACAGATACGCAGTATTTT CASSWYPSGGTDTQYF TRBJ2-3 - TRBD2 TRBV27
TGTGCCAGCAGCCCACTGCCAGGGGCCTACGAGCAGTACTTC CASSPLPGAYEQYF TRBJ2-7 - - TRBV9
TGCAGTGCCGAAGAGGGGGGGAGAAATGAGCAGTTCTTC CSAEEGGRNEQFF TRBJ2-1 few - TRBV20-1
TGTGCCACCAGACTCGACAGGGGGCACACCGGGGAGCTGTTTTTT CATRLDRGHTGELFF TRBJ2-2 few TRBD1 TRBV15
TGTGCCAGCAGCTTAGACCTAAGTACTTACGAGCAGTACTTC CASSLDLSTYEQYF TRBJ2-7 few - TRBV7-9
TGTGCCAGCAGTTTAAGGCGGACAGATACGCAGTATTTT CASSLRRTDTQYF TRBJ2-3 few - TRBV12-3/TRBV12-4
TGCGCCAGCAGCTCGGACAAGAACACCGGGGAGCTGTTTTTT CASSSDKNTGELFF TRBJ2-2 - - TRBV5-1
TGTGCCTCCACCAAACTGGGGACAGGGACAGATACGCAGTATTTT CASTKLGTGTDTQYF TRBJ2-3 few TRBD1 TRBV3-1
TGCAGTGCTATTATGAACACTGAAGCTTTCTTT CSAIMNTEAFF TRBJ1-1 few - TRBV20-1
TGTAGCTATTCTGACCTGGGCACCGGGACCGCCTTGGGGTATTGCTACACCTTC CSYSDLGTGTALGYCYTF TRBJ1-2 many - TRBV7-7
TGTGCCAGCAGCGGATATAGCAATCAGCCCCAGCATTTT CASSGYSNQPQHF TRBJ1-5 few - TRBV6-6
TGTGCCAGCAGCTTGGGACCGGGGGACTTTGAGACCCAGTACTTC CASSLGPGDFETQYF TRBJ2-5 - - TRBV5-5
TGTGCCAGCAGTCTTTCCGGACAGGGCCGGCAGTACTTC CASSLSGQGRQYF TRBJ2-7 - TRBD1 TRBV6-6
TGCGCCAGCAGTGAGCTAGCGGGGGTAGATACGCAGTATTTT CASSELAGVDTQYF TRBJ2-3 many TRBD2 TRBV10-2
TGTGCCAGCAGCCAATGGACAGGGGAGGACTATGGCTACACCTTC CASSQWTGEDYGYTF TRBJ1-2 - TRBD1 TRBV12-3/TRBV12-4
TGCAGTGCTAGAGATGTTGGGGGATCCTACGAGCAGTACTTC CSARDVGGSYEQYF TRBJ2-7 few - TRBV20-1
TGCAGTGCTAGAGATCCCGGGACCCAGACCCAGTACTTC CSARDPGTQTQYF TRBJ2-5 many - TRBV20-1
TGTGCCAGCAGCCCCGTAGGGGGGCGCTCCTACGAGCAGTACTTC CASSPVGGRSYEQYF TRBJ2-7 few - TRBV12-3/TRBV12-4
TGCAGCGTTCTGGCGGGGTACAATGAGCAGTTCTTC CSVLAGYNEQFF TRBJ2-1 - - TRBV29-1
TGTGCCAGCAGCGTAACGGCAGGGGATCAGCCCCAGCATTTT CASSVTAGDQPQHF TRBJ1-5 - - TRBV9
TGCAGCGATCCGGGACAGGGGTTTTCCCTCACCGGGGAGCTGTTTTTT CSDPGQGFSLTGELFF TRBJ2-2 - TRBD1 TRBV29-1
TGTGCCATCAGTGAGTCGACTAGCGGGGGGGCTTTGAATGAGCAGTTCTTC CAISESTSGGALNEQFF TRBJ2-1 few TRBD2 TRBV10-3
TGCGCCAGCAGTGCCGGACAGGGGGCTTTGGAGACCCAGTACTTC CASSAGQGALETQYF TRBJ2-5 - TRBD1 TRBV10-1
TGTGCCAGCAGCCAAGATCCTAGCGGGCGTTACGAGCAGTACTTC CASSQDPSGRYEQYF TRBJ2-7 few TRBD2 TRBV4-2
TGTGCCAGCTCACCAACCCAGCCCTACGAGCAGTACTTC CASSPTQPYEQYF TRBJ2-7 - - TRBV18
TGTGCCATCAGTCAGGGGACAGGGGAGCTGTTTTTT CAISQGTGELFF TRBJ2-2 once - TRBV10-3
TGTGCCAGCAGTCTCGGACAGATATGGGAAGAGACCCAGTACTTC CASSLGQIWEETQYF TRBJ2-5 few - TRBV12-3/TRBV12-4
TGCAGTGCTATTGTTAGCGGGGGCCAAGAGACCCAGTACTTC CSAIVSGGQETQYF TRBJ2-5 few TRBD2 TRBV20-1
TGTGCCAGCAGCTCAACCGGGACCAGGGGATATGAGCAGTTCTTC CASSSTGTRGYEQFF TRBJ2-1 - - TRBV7-8
TGTGCCAGCAGCTTGGACGTGTCGGCAAACTATGGCTACACCTTC CASSLDVSANYGYTF TRBJ1-2 - - TRBV5-5
TGTGCCAGCAGTGTGTGGTTCGGGCGGGAGACCCAGTACTTC CASSVWFGRETQYF TRBJ2-5 few - TRBV6-1
TGCAGTGCTAGTCACCCCCTGGATTCGACCCAGCATTTT CSASHPLDSTQHF TRBJ1-5 few - TRBV20-1
TGTGCCAGCAGCCAAGATAGGGGAATGGGGTCAGAGACCCAGTACTTC CASSQDRGMGSETQYF TRBJ2-5 few - TRBV4-2
TGTGCCACCAGGGGTAGGGGGGACCAAGAGACCCAGTACTTC CATRGRGDQETQYF TRBJ2-5 - - TRBV15
TGCGCCAGCAGCCAACGGGACAGGGGGACGACCCAGTACTTC CASSQRDRGTTQYF TRBJ2-5 many TRBD1 TRBV4-1
TGTGCCAGCAGTTACTCGATACCGAGCTCCTATAATTCACCCCTCCACTTT CASSYSIPSSYNSPLHF TRBJ1-6 - - TRBV6-5
TGTGCCAGCAGCCTGCATGATACGCAGTATTTT CASSLHDTQYF TRBJ2-3 many - TRBV16
TGTGCCAGCAGTAAGATCTCGAACACTGAAGCTTTCTTT CASSKISNTEAFF TRBJ1-1 few - TRBV6-6
TGTGCCAGCAGGGCAACAGGGAAGGTCTCACCCCTCCACTTT CASRATGKVSPLHF TRBJ1-6 many - TRBV6-5
TGTGCCAGCAGCCCCCCCGAGGGGTTAAACCCAGATACGCAGTATTTT CASSPPEGLNPDTQYF TRBJ2-3 few - TRBV7-2
TGTGCCAGCAGCAGCCCCCCCAGTCCAGTCTACGAGCAGTACTTC CASSSPPSPVYEQYF TRBJ2-7 few - TRBV7-2
TGCAGTGCTAGGGGCGGACCCGAGCAGTACTTC CSARGGPEQYF TRBJ2-7 - - TRBV20-1
TGTGCCAGCAGCTTGGCGTCGGGGGCGCGTGGCAATCAGCCCCAGCATTTT CASSLASGARGNQPQHF TRBJ1-5 - - TRBV5-6
TGTGCCAGCAGCCAAGTCGGGTTTCCCTACAATGAGCAGTTCTTC CASSQVGFPYNEQFF TRBJ2-1 - - TRBV3-1
TGCGCCAGCAGCTTGCCCACAGGGGGCACAGATACGCAGTATTTT CASSLPTGGTDTQYF TRBJ2-3 - TRBD1 TRBV5-1
TGTGCCATCAGTGAGTTTCTAGCGGGGGTGGCAGATACGCAGTATTTT CAISEFLAGVADTQYF TRBJ2-3 - TRBD2 TRBV10-3
TGTGCCATCGAACAAGACTACGAGCAGTACTTC CAIEQDYEQYF TRBJ2-7 - - TRBV2
TGTGCCAGCAGCTTAGACGGGTGGGGTACAGATACGCAGTATTTT CASSLDGWGTDTQYF TRBJ2-3 few - TRBV7-6
TGTGCCAGCAGCAAAGACAGGGTAAAACTGTTTTTT CASSKDRVKLFF TRBJ1-4 - TRBD1 TRBV7-9
TGCAGTGCTGCCCCCTTACCGACGGGGTACGAGCAGTACTTC CSAAPLPTGYEQYF TRBJ2-7 many - TRBV20-1
TGTGCCAGCAGCTTGGGTCCAGGGGGCTCCTACAATGAGCAGTTCTTC CASSLGPGGSYNEQFF TRBJ2-1 many TRBD1 TRBV5-5
TGTGCCAGCGGGACCGCCTTCGGTGAAAAACTGTTTTTT CASGTAFGEKLFF TRBJ1-4 few - TRBV7-6